These 22 T cell receptor beta chains came from one sample sequenced in a study of shared clonotypes between healthy human individuals. Naive-designated CD8 cells lacked CD45RO, were positively enriched for CCR7, and omitted terminally differentiated effector memory CD45RA+ cells. Libraries were prepared by immunoSEQ multiplex PCR; TCRdb keeps only in-frame clonotypes and omits some of them. This table holds around 700,000 clones, 90% to 95% found once. Sequences were obtained from naive CD8+ T cells sorted from blood. The receptors shown here come from a man aged 30 to 39 in good health.

The J gene is TRBJ2-7, the V gene TRBV11-2; 9 nucleotides line up with TRBD1. In germline, CDR1 is SGHAT, CDR2 FQNNGV. The CDR3 is made up of 15 amino acids. J was trimmed by 3 bases and V by 1 base; bases with no gene match: 4. CDR3 coding DNA: TGTGCCAGCAGCTTAGTCCCGACAGGGGGCTACGAGCAGTACTTC. Its translation is CASSLVPTGGYEQYF.

The V and J genes are TRBV2 and TRBJ2-7, with 8 bases aligning to TRBD2. CDR3 length equals 13 residues. Germline V gives CDR1 SNHLY, CDR2 FYNNEI. V lost 10 bases, J lost 3 bases, and 8 bases stayed unmatched. Here the CDR3 reads CATGTSIFYEQYF. The CDR3 region has the DNA TGTGCCACCGGGACTAGTATCTTCTACGAGCAGTACTTC. The full variable domain, in which reference TRBV2 and TRBJ2-7 provide the parts outside the CDR3, is EPEVTQTPSHQVTQMGQEVILRCVPISNHLYFYWYRQILGQKVEFLVSFYNNEISEKSEIFDDQFSVERPDGSNFTLKIRSTKLEDSAMYFCATGTSIFYEQYFGPGTRLTVT.

The V and J genes are TRBV7-9 and TRBJ2-7, with D possibly TRBD2 on 6 matching bases. Germline V gene lookup returns CDR1 SEHNR and CDR2 FQNEAQ (reference sequence). The CDR3 length is 15 residues. V lost 5 bases to trimming and J lost 2 bases, with 16 bases between them. CDR3 protein: CASSRAGPNTYEQYF. The CDR3, as DNA: TGTGCCAGCAGCCGTGCGGGACCGAATACCTACGAGCAGTACTTC.

This chain joins TRBV5-6 and TRBJ1-4, with 9 bases lining up with TRBD1. There are 17 residues in the CDR3. Germline CDR1 SGHDT, CDR2 YYEEEE. The junction had 8 bases not matched to a gene; V was cut back by 1 base and J by 4 bases. CDR3 sequence: CASSLHSGQGRNEKLFF. The CDR3 DNA is TGTGCCAGCAGCTTGCACTCGGGACAGGGCCGTAATGAAAAACTGTTTTTT.

The chain carries TRBV27 and TRBJ2-7; perhaps D is TRBD1 or TRBD2 (5 bases each). V was cut by 5 bases and J by 3 bases, with 23 bases left in between. The CDR3 length is 17 residues. The germline V gene encodes CDR1 MNHEY and CDR2 SMNVEV (reference sequence). CDR3 nucleotides: TGTGCCAGCAGTCCCTACCCGCCAGGGACCGGTCGCTACGAGCAGTACTTC. This translates into CASSPYPPGTGRYEQYF.

This clone was seen once. J is TRBJ2-1 and V is TRBV14; D is possibly TRBD2 (5 bases). The CDR3 is 17 amino acids. V gave up 3 bases and J gave up 2 bases, with 17 bases separating them. Germline V gene lookup returns CDR1 SGHDN and CDR2 FVKESK. CDR3 DNA: TGTGCCAGCAGCCAGGCCCCGGGCGGGCCTACCTACAATGAGCAGTTCTTC. This encodes CASSQAPGGPTYNEQFF.

This chain links TRBV18 with TRBJ2-3; D not resolved. Between the trimmed V and J ends, which lost 3 bases and 1 base, there was a span of 14 bases. CDR1 and CDR2 (germline): KGHSH, LQKENI. The length of the CDR3 is 16 residues. The CDR3 region is CASSPPNPHRTDTQYF. The CDR3 DNA reads TGTGCCAGCTCACCTCCCAATCCTCATCGCACAGATACGCAGTATTTT.

The V and J genes are TRBV27 and TRBJ2-1, with 10 bases matching TRBD2. The germline CDR1 and CDR2 sequences are MNHEY and SMNVEV (reference sequence). The CDR3 sequence is 13 residues long. After removal of 3 bases from V and 12 bases from J, the junction contained 5 bases not matched to a gene. The CDR3 DNA reads as TGTGCCAGCAGTTTCTCCGGACTAGCGGTGCAGTTCTTC. Translating gives CASSFSGLAVQFF.

The V and J genes are TRBV7-9 and TRBJ2-5; perhaps TRBD2 as D (7 bases). The V gene's germline CDR1 is SEHNR and CDR2 FQNEAQ (reference sequence). CDR3 length equals 14 residues. V lost 5 bases and J lost 6, with 16 bases in between. This CDR3 reads CASSPGGLGQTQYF. CDR3 DNA: TGTGCCAGCAGCCCGGGGGGCCTGGGGCAGACCCAGTACTTC.

This chain uses TRBV18 with TRBJ1-1; D perhaps matches TRBD1 (6 bases). CDR1 KGHSH and CDR2 LQKENI come from the germline V gene. This CDR3 comprises 16 residues. Trimming took 1 base from V and 5 from J, leaving 17 bases between them. The CDR3: CASSPRFAGASTEAFF. In DNA form, the CDR3 reads TGTGCCAGCTCACCACGTTTCGCGGGGGCGAGTACTGAAGCTTTCTTT.

Concerning this clone: The junction does not match germline at one end; this may be a read error. The rearrangement uses TRBV27 and TRBJ2-5, with D perhaps TRBD2 (5 bases). The CDR3 is 13 amino acids. Germline loops: CDR1 MNHEY, CDR2 SMNVEV (reference sequence). This CDR3 is CASSLGGQATQYF. CDR3 coding DNA: TGTGCCAGCAGTTTAGGAGGCCAAGCGACCCAGTACTTC.

V usage is TRBV15 and J usage is TRBJ2-1; D remains unclear. The CDR3 runs 18 residues. Germline V gene lookup returns CDR1 LNHNV and CDR2 YYDKDF (reference sequence). V was clipped by 0 bases and J by 0 bases, with 15 bases between them. The CDR3 coding sequence is TGTGCCACCAGCAGAGATTCGGCATCCAAGAGCTCCTACAATGAGCAGTTCTTC. Amino acids: CATSRDSASKSSYNEQFF.

The chain carries TRBV7-9 and TRBJ2-7; 8 bases line up with TRBD2. V gave up 3 bases and J gave up 2 bases; unmatched junction bases: 6. Germline assignment: CDR1 SEHNR and CDR2 FQNEAQ (reference sequence). There are 15 residues in the CDR3. The CDR3 is CASSFSGLAAYEQYF. The CDR3 DNA reads as TGTGCCAGCAGCTTTTCTGGACTAGCCGCCTACGAGCAGTACTTC.

The rearrangement uses TRBV5-1 and TRBJ2-1; D possibly corresponds to TRBD2 (5 bases). Germline V gene data show CDR1 as SGHRS and CDR2 as YFSETQ. There are 17 residues in the CDR3. Trimming pared 3 bases from V and 5 bases from J, leaving 21 bases between. In nucleotides, the CDR3 is TGCGCCAGCAGCTCGGGCCATGCGTCCGGAGGAGACAATGAGCAGTTCTTC. As protein: CASSSGHASGGDNEQFF. Drawing the rest from reference TRBV5-1 and TRBJ2-1, the complete variable domain is KAGVTQTPRYLIKTRGQQVTLSCSPISGHRSVSWYQQTPGQGLQFLFEYFSETQRNKGNFPGRFSGRQFSNSRSEMNVSTLELGDSALYLCASSSGHASGGDNEQFFGPGTRLTVL.

J is TRBJ2-3 and V is TRBV15; 10 nucleotides agree with TRBD1. Germline CDR1 LNHNV, CDR2 YYDKDF (reference sequence). The CDR3 sequence is 14 residues long. Trimming removed 3 bases from V and 7 bases from J; junction bases left unmatched: 4. CDR3 residues: CATSRGTGANTQYF. In DNA form, the CDR3 reads TGTGCCACCAGCAGGGGGACAGGGGCAAATACGCAGTATTTT.

The gene calls are TRBV11-2 and TRBJ2-7; possible D gene TRBD1, 5 bases. The ends were cut back, 0 bases at V and 3 bases at J, with 6 bases in the middle. Germline V lookup: CDR1 SGHAT, CDR2 FQNNGV. The CDR3 runs 13 residues. This chain's CDR3 is CASSLDDSYEQYF. CDR3 DNA: TGTGCCAGCAGCTTAGATGACAGCTACGAGCAGTACTTC.

The V and J genes are TRBV4-1 and TRBJ2-7; 8 nucleotides line up with TRBD1. Germline V CDR1 and CDR2: MGHRA, YSYEKL. V was pared by 3 bases and J by 1 base, with 8 bases of the junction left unmatched. The CDR3 is 16 residues long. CDR3: CASSHVSGTGSYEQYF. The DNA of the CDR3 is TGCGCCAGCAGCCATGTTTCCGGGACAGGTTCCTACGAGCAGTACTTC.

The V and J genes are TRBV7-8 and TRBJ2-7; 7 bases are a match to TRBD1. Germline V gives CDR1 SGHVS, CDR2 FQNEAQ. J lost 3 bases, V lost 6 bases, and 5 bases had no gene match. This CDR3 comprises 13 residues. CDR3 coding DNA: TGTGCCAGCAGACCCAGGGGGAGCTACGAGCAGTACTTC. Its translation is CASRPRGSYEQYF. The whole variable domain, filled in from reference TRBV7-8 and TRBJ2-7, reads GAGVSQSPRYKVAKRGQDVALRCDPISGHVSLFWYQQALGQGPEFLTYFQNEAQLDKSGLPSDRFFAERPEGSVSTLKIQRTQQEDSAVYLCASRPRGSYEQYFGPGTRLTVT.

J is TRBJ2-1 and V is TRBV25-1; no reliable D call. This CDR3 has 14 amino acids. CDR1 is MGHDK, CDR2 SYGVNS, per germline. Trimming took off 3 bases at V and 3 bases at J, with 9 bases between the two ends. The CDR3 loop is CASSDSDNYNEQFF. DNA for the CDR3: TGTGCCAGCAGTGATTCGGATAACTACAATGAGCAGTTCTTC.

This chain links TRBV7-9 with TRBJ2-2; TRBD2 aligns across 7 bases. The CDR3 spans 14 residues. V was pared by 1 base and J by 6 bases, with 2 bases of the junction left unmatched. Per the germline V gene, CDR1 is SEHNR and CDR2 is FQNEAQ (reference sequence). The CDR3 region is CASSLGLAAGELFF. The DNA of the CDR3 is TGTGCCAGCAGCTTAGGACTAGCCGCCGGGGAGCTGTTTTTT.

This chain joins TRBV9 and TRBJ1-3, with no clear D. Per germline, CDR1 SGDLS and CDR2 YYNGEE. CDR3 length: 13 amino acids. V was pared by 3 bases and J by 3 bases, with 7 bases between. The CDR3 DNA reads as TGTGCCAGCAGCGGGCTGCATGGAAACACCATATATTTT. Translated, it gives CASSGLHGNTIYF.

The rearrangement links TRBV6-5 to TRBJ2-7, with 9 bases aligning to TRBD1. Unmatched junction bases numbered 4, after V lost 0 bases and J lost 4 bases. The CDR3 loop spans 15 amino acids. Germline V gene lookup returns CDR1 MNHEY and CDR2 SVGAGI. CDR3: CASSYSGTGIYEQYF. DNA for the CDR3: TGTGCCAGCAGTTACTCGGGGACAGGGATATACGAGCAGTACTTC.